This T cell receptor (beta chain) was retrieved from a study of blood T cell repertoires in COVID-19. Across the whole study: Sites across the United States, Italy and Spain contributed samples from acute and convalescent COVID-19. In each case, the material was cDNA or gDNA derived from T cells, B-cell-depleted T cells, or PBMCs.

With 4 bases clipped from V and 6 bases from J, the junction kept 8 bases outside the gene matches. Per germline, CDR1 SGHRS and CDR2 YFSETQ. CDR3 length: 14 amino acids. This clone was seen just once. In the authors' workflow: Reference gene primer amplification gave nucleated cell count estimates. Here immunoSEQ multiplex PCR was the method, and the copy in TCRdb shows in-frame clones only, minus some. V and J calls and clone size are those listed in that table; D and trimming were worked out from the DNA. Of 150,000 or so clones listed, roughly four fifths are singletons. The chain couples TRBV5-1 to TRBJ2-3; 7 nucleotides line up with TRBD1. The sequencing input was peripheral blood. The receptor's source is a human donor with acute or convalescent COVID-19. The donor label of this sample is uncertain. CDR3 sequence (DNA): TGCGCCAGCAGCCAGACTTTACAGGGGGATACGCAGTATTTT. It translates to CASSQTLQGDTQYF.